A single sample gave rise to the 18 T cell receptor beta chains below, sequenced in a study of blood T cell repertoires in COVID-19. Sequencing was performed with immunoSEQ multiplex PCR; in TCRdb, only in-frame clones are kept and a portion is missing. The data hold 100,000 or so clones, with approximately 83% observed a single time. Input material: PBMCs or T cells enriched from blood (not recorded which). The origin of the receptors is a woman aged 50 to 60 who had recovered from COVID-19.

The chain has TRBV25-1 and TRBJ2-7, with no clear D. Germline CDR1 is MGHDK and CDR2 is SYGVNS. V dropped 6 bases and J dropped 3 bases, with 3 bases sitting between them. The CDR3 loop spans 10 amino acids. In DNA form, the CDR3 reads TGTGCCAGCAGCTACTACGAGCAGTACTTC. It translates to CASSYYEQYF.

The rearrangement links TRBV24-1 to TRBJ2-1; 12 nucleotides line up with TRBD2. V lost 5 bases, J lost 10 bases, and 8 bases stayed unmatched. The CDR3 is made up of 15 amino acids. In germline, CDR1 is KGHDR, CDR2 SFDVKD. In DNA, the CDR3 is TGTGCCACCAGTGTCCGACTAGCGGGAGAGAGGGAGCAGTTCTTC. Translation: CATSVRLAGEREQFF.

J is TRBJ2-1 and V is TRBV6-1, with TRBD2 as a possible D gene (7 bases). V lost 3 bases to trimming and J lost 4 bases, with 13 bases between them. The CDR3 covers 15 residues. The germline gives CDR1 MNHNS, CDR2 SASEGT. Written as DNA, the CDR3 is TGTGCCAGCAGTGATACGGGGGGCCAATACAATGAGCAGTTCTTC. Amino acids: CASSDTGGQYNEQFF.

This chain links TRBV28 with TRBJ2-5, with a tentative D call TRBD2 (6 bases). The CDR3 loop spans 13 amino acids. CDR1 and CDR2 from the germline V gene are MDHEN and SYDVKM. Trimming cost V 10 bases and J 5 bases, with 17 bases left between them. This CDR3 reads CATASEGRETQYF. The CDR3 DNA reads TGTGCCACCGCCTCGGAGGGCAGGGAGACCCAGTACTTC.

Comments on this clone: The junction and the germline gene differ at one end; a read error may be behind it. The chain has TRBV3-1 (or the pseudogene TRBV3-2) and TRBJ2-1, with 8 nucleotides matching TRBD2. Germline V lookup: CDR1 LGHDT, CDR2 YNNKEL (reference sequence). The CDR3 has 13 amino acids. As DNA, the CDR3 is TGTGCCAGCAGCGGCGGGGGGTACAGTGAGCAGTTCTTC. It yields the protein CASSGGGYSEQFF.

V usage is TRBV3-1 (or the pseudogene TRBV3-2) and J usage is TRBJ1-2, with 11 bases aligning to TRBD1. V shed 4 bases and J 5 bases; nucleotides not matched to a gene: 3. This CDR3 region has 14 residues. CDR1 LGHDT and CDR2 YNNKEL come from the germline V gene (reference sequence). CDR3 coding DNA: TGTGCCAGCAGCCCCGGGACAGGGGGGTATGGCTACACCTTC. Encoded protein: CASSPGTGGYGYTF.

The chain joins TRBV7-9 to TRBJ2-3, with 8 bases fitting TRBD2. Trimming took 1 base from V and 2 from J; bases not matched to a gene: 8. The CDR3 spans 17 residues. CDR1 and CDR2 (germline): SEHNR, FQNEAQ (reference sequence). The CDR3 here is CASSLGGLDFHTDTQYF. Here the CDR3 DNA reads TGTGCCAGCAGCTTAGGGGGACTAGACTTCCACACAGATACGCAGTATTTT.

The chain carries TRBV9 and TRBJ2-1; 8 bases map to TRBD1. Per germline, CDR1 SGDLS and CDR2 YYNGEE. CDR3 length: 13 residues. With V trimmed by 4 bases and J by 7 bases, 4 bases remained unmatched. The CDR3 nucleotides read TGTGCCAGCAGCTTCCGACAGGGGAATGAGCAGTTCTTC. Translation: CASSFRQGNEQFF.

The chain employs TRBV6-5 and TRBJ2-2; D not resolved. Per germline, CDR1 MNHEY and CDR2 SVGAGI. The CDR3 consists of 13 residues. Trimming removed 7 bases from V and 2 bases from J, with 8 bases in between. CDR3 sequence reads: CASTLSNTGELFF. CDR3 coding DNA: TGTGCCAGCACCCTATCTAACACCGGGGAGCTGTTTTTT.

The chain joins TRBV9 to TRBJ2-1; the match to TRBD1 covers 7 bases. This CDR3 comprises 16 residues. V dropped 0 bases and J dropped 0; count of bases not matched to a gene: 3. Germline lookup yields CDR1 SGDLS and CDR2 YYNGEE. The CDR3 DNA is TGTGCCAGCAGCGTAGCGACAGGGCTCTCCTACAATGAGCAGTTCTTC. It translates to CASSVATGLSYNEQFF.

This chain links TRBV20-1 with TRBJ1-4; D uncertain. V lost 3 bases to trimming and J lost 0 bases, with 11 bases between them. The V gene's germline CDR1 is DFQATT and CDR2 SNEGSKA (reference sequence). This CDR3 has 15 amino acids. CDR3: CSASGQEATNEKLFF. CDR3 coding DNA: TGCAGTGCTAGTGGGCAGGAGGCAACTAATGAAAAACTGTTTTTT.

The V gene is TRBV7-6, the J gene TRBJ2-1; 12 bases are a match to TRBD2. Germline lookup yields CDR1 SGHVS and CDR2 FNYEAQ. The CDR3 length is 16 residues. V dropped 1 base and J dropped 8; count of bases not matched to a gene: 6. As DNA, the CDR3 is TGTGCCAGCAGCTTAGTACTAGCGGGAGGTATGGATGAGCAGTTCTTC. It yields the protein CASSLVLAGGMDEQFF.

The genes are TRBV5-1 and TRBJ2-2; the D is unclear. V was trimmed by 0 bases and J by 8 bases, leaving 5 bases between them. The V gene's germline CDR1 is SGHRS and CDR2 YFSETQ. The CDR3 runs to 12 residues. CDR3 protein: CASSLAIGELFF. The CDR3 DNA follows: TGCGCCAGCAGCTTGGCCATTGGGGAGCTGTTTTTT.

The chain has TRBV7-9 and TRBJ2-3; D unclear. From germline, CDR1 is SEHNR and CDR2 FQNEAQ (reference sequence). V shed 3 bases and J shed 5 bases, with 6 bases lying between them. This CDR3 comprises 12 residues. The CDR3 loop is CASSLERDTQYF. In DNA, the CDR3 is TGTGCCAGCAGCTTGGAGCGAGATACGCAGTATTTT. Variable domain in full (rest from reference TRBV7-9 and TRBJ2-3): DTGVSQNPRHKITKRGQNVTFRCDPISEHNRLYWYRQTLGQGPEFLTYFQNEAQLEKSRLLSDRFSAERPKGSFSTLEIQRTEQGDSAMYLCASSLERDTQYFGPGTRLTVL.

This clone was seen only a few times. The chain recombines TRBV19 with TRBJ1-5, with 7 nucleotides matching TRBD1. V shed 4 bases and J 0 bases; nucleotides not matched to a gene: 15. This CDR3 is built from 19 residues. CDR1 and CDR2 from the germline V gene are LNHDA and SQIVND (reference sequence). CDR3 amino acids: CASSRRATGAWDSNQPQHF. The DNA of the CDR3 is TGTGCCAGTAGTAGAAGAGCAACAGGGGCCTGGGATAGCAATCAGCCCCAGCATTTT. The whole variable domain, filled in from reference TRBV19 and TRBJ1-5, reads DGGITQSPKYLFRKEGQNVTLSCEQNLNHDAMYWYRQDPGQGLRLIYYSQIVNDFQKGDIAEGYSVSREKKESFPLTVTSAQKNPTAFYLCASSRRATGAWDSNQPQHFGDGTRLSIL.

J is TRBJ1-2 and V is TRBV24-1; 7 nucleotides match TRBD1. With V trimmed by 3 bases and J by 13 bases, 7 bases remained unmatched. CDR3 length: 12 residues. Germline CDR1 is KGHDR and CDR2 is SFDVKD. CDR3 in DNA: TGTGCCACCAGTGATCCGGGACAGCCGGTCACCTTC. Protein sequence: CATSDPGQPVTF.

The chain employs TRBV18 and TRBJ2-1; weak D call: TRBD1 (6 bases). The V end lost 6 bases, the J end lost 9 bases, and 18 bases lay between the germline ends. The germline V gene has CDR1 KGHSH and CDR2 LQKENI. The CDR3 has 14 residues. This chain's CDR3 is CASSLTKGVGEQFF. The CDR3 DNA is TGTGCCAGCTCCCTCACTAAGGGGGTGGGTGAGCAGTTCTTC.

The V gene is TRBV11-2, the J gene TRBJ2-2; a weak D match, TRBD2 (5 bases). CDR3 length equals 17 residues. V gave up 1 base and J gave up 4 bases, with 16 bases separating them. Germline V gives CDR1 SGHAT, CDR2 FQNNGV. The CDR3 here is CASSLGWSLARTGELFF. The CDR3 DNA reads TGTGCCAGCAGCTTAGGATGGAGTCTAGCCCGCACCGGGGAGCTGTTTTTT. The variable domain in full, completed from reference TRBV11-2 and TRBJ2-2, reads EAGVAQSPRYKIIEKRQSVAFWCNPISGHATLYWYQQILGQGPKLLIQFQNNGVVDDSQLPKDRFSAERLKGVDSTLKIQPAKLEDSAVYLCASSLGWSLARTGELFFGEGSRLTVL.